The clone carrying this TCR beta chain appeared many times. This sample was taken from a study of response to subunit inactivated influenza vaccine. TCRdb ran MiXCR on the RT-PCR reads and lists one entry per CDR3 protein. The sample contains roughly 700,000 distinct CDR3 sequences, about 15% of which appear only once. This specimen was PBMCs from blood, taken roughly 13 days after vaccination. The receptor's source is a man in his forties or fifties who received an inactivated influenza vaccine.

As DNA, the CDR3 is TGTGCCAGCAGAAATAGCTTTACGGGTTATAATTCACCCCTCCACTTT. Protein: CASRNSFTGYNSPLHF. V is TRBV12-3 or TRBV12-4 and J is TRBJ1-6; no reliable D call. This CDR3 spans 16 amino acids. V was clipped by 6 bases and J by 4 bases, with 16 bases between them.